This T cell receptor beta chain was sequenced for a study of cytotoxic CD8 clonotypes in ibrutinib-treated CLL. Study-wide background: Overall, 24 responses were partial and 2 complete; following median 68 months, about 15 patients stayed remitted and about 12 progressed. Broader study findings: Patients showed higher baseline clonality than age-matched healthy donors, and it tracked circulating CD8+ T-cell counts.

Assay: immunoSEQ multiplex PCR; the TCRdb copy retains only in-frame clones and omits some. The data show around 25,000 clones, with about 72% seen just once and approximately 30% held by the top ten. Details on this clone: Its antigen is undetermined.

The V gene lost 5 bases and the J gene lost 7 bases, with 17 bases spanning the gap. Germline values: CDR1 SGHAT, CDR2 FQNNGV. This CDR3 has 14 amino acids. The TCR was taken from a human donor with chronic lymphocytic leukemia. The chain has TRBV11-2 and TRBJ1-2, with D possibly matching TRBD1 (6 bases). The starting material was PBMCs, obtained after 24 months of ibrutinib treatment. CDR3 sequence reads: CASSQDSGVGGYTF. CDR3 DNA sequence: TGTGCCAGCAGCCAAGATTCAGGGGTTGGTGGCTACACCTTC.